Detailed here is one TCR beta chain. The treatment here: oral pan-JAK inhibitor, 5-10 mg twice daily. These data are taken from a study of CD8+ T cells in alopecia areata. Study details: Treated patients were given 5 to 10 mg oral tofacitinib twice daily.

Isolated RNA was reverse transcribed into cDNA used as the sequencing template. Assay: immunoSEQ multiplex PCR; the TCRdb copy retains only in-frame clones and omits some. This table has about 200,000 clones, roughly 60% appearing once. The V and J ends lost 0 bases and 0 bases respectively, with 7 bases between them. Germline assignment: CDR1 SGHTA and CDR2 FQGNSA. This CDR3 comprises 15 residues. This receptor was identified in a human donor with alopecia areata. The chain combines TRBV7-2 with TRBJ2-3, with D possibly TRBD1 on 5 matching bases. Sequencing was performed on CD4+ T cells sorted from blood, taken at week 24, from a patient treated with tofacitinib. CDR3 DNA: TGTGCCAGCAGCTTAGCAGGGGTTAGCACAGATACGCAGTATTTT. Translation: CASSLAGVSTDTQYF.